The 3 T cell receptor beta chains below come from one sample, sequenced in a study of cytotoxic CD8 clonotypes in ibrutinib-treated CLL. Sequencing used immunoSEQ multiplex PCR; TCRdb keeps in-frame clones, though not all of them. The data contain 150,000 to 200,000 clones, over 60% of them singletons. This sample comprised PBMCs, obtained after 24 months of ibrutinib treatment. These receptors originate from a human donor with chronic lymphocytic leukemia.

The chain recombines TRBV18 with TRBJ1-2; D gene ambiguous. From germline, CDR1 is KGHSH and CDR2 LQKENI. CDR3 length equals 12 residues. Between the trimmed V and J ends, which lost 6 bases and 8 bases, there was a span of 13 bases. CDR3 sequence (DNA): TGTGCCAGCTCGACGTCCGTCCCAGGCTACACCTTC. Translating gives CASSTSVPGYTF.

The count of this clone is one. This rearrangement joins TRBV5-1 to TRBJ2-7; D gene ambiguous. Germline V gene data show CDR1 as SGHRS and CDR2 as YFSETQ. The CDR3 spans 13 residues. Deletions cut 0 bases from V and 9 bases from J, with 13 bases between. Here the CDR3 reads CASSLAGVSRQYF. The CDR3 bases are TGCGCCAGCAGCTTGGCCGGCGTTTCCCGGCAGTACTTC.

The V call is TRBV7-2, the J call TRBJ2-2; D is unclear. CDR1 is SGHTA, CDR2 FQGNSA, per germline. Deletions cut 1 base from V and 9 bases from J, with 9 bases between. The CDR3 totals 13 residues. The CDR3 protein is CASSLVLLRELFF. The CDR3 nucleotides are TGTGCCAGCAGCTTAGTTCTGTTAAGGGAGCTGTTTTTT.